The 2 T cell receptor beta chains presented below share a single source sample, sequenced in a study of regulatory T cells in long-lasting Graves disease. Time point here: newly diagnosed GD, antithyroid drugs for less than 3 months. RNA extracted from PBMCs served as the sequencing template. Arm-PCR of CDR3 regions and iRepertoire HTBI primers were used to build TCR beta libraries. Via MiXCR, TCRdb re-called the multiplex PCR reads, giving one row per CDR3 protein. The sample lists 500,000 or so distinct CDR3 sequences, 15% to 20% occurring once. This same sample was also taken into another study, of T cells in Graves' hyperthyroidism and ophthalmopathy.

The material sequenced was peripheral blood mononuclear cells (PBMCs), taken at new diagnosis, from a patient treated with antithyroid drugs. All receptors derive from a woman between 40 and 65 years old with Graves disease.

Many counts were recorded for this clonotype. The CDR3 loop reads CASSQAGVQETQYF. The CDR3 bases are TGTGCCAGCAGCCAAGCTGGAGTTCAAGAGACCCAGTACTTC. The chain links TRBV3-1 to TRBJ2-5; D unresolved. This CDR3 region has 14 residues. CDR1 is LGHDT, CDR2 YNNKEL, per germline (reference sequence). The V and J ends lost 1 base and 2 bases respectively, with 8 bases between them.

This clonotype was detected ten times or more. The V call is TRBV7-9, the J call TRBJ2-2; 13 bases agree with TRBD2. With V trimmed by 3 bases and J by 3 bases, 1 base remained unmatched. CDR1 is SEHNR and CDR2 is FQNEAQ in the germline V gene (reference sequence). The CDR3 extends over 16 amino acids. The CDR3 DNA sequence: TGTGCCAGCAGCTTGGGACTAGCGGGGTACACCGGGGAGCTGTTTTTT. Amino acid sequence: CASSLGLAGYTGELFF.